The 20 T cell receptor beta chains below all came from one sample that was sequenced in a study of blood T cell repertoires in COVID-19. Generated by immunoSEQ multiplex PCR, the TCRdb table keeps only in-frame clones and is missing some. The table includes approximately 280,000 clones, roughly 83% detected once. Input material: peripheral blood. Receptors were obtained from a human donor with COVID-19, enrolled during active disease. The donor label of this sample is uncertain.

The chain joins TRBV20-1 to TRBJ2-7; D call uncertain. Trimming removed 5 bases from V and 3 bases from J, with 8 bases in between. CDR1 DFQATT and CDR2 SNEGSKA come from the germline V gene (reference sequence). The CDR3 consists of 11 residues. CDR3 bases: TGCAGTGCTTCCCCCCTCTACGAGCAGTACTTC. This gives the protein CSASPLYEQYF.

This clone occurred a few times. This chain links TRBV30 with TRBJ2-2; 7 positions match TRBD2. Germline V gives CDR1 GTSNPN, CDR2 SVGIG (reference sequence). The CDR3 length is 13 residues. V dropped 4 bases and J dropped 5; count of bases not matched to a gene: 4. Here the CDR3 reads CAWTLSGTGELFF. CDR3 coding DNA: TGTGCCTGGACCCTTAGCGGGACCGGGGAGCTGTTTTTT.

The chain uses TRBV11-2 and TRBJ2-1; 10 bases match TRBD2. CDR3 length: 15 amino acids. The V segment lost 5 bases and the J segment 4 bases; nucleotides outside the gene matches: 5. In germline, CDR1 is SGHAT, CDR2 FQNNGV. DNA of the CDR3: TGTGCCAGCAGCAAACTAGCGGGACCATACAATGAGCAGTTCTTC. Its protein product is CASSKLAGPYNEQFF.

This rearrangement joins TRBV14 to TRBJ1-2; no firm D call. The CDR3 is made up of 15 amino acids. Germline V gene lookup returns CDR1 SGHDN and CDR2 FVKESK. V was pared by 0 bases and J by 2 bases, with 10 bases between. DNA for the CDR3: TGTGCCAGCAGCCAAGATCGCGGCGGGAACTATGGCTACACCTTC. It translates to CASSQDRGGNYGYTF.

V and J are TRBV18 and TRBJ2-7, with D unresolved. The CDR3 extends over 13 amino acids. The ends were cut back, 2 bases at V and 3 bases at J, with 8 bases in the middle. Germline lookup yields CDR1 KGHSH and CDR2 LQKENI. Here the CDR3 reads CASSPGSSYEQYF. CDR3 sequence (DNA): TGTGCCAGCTCACCAGGTTCGAGCTACGAGCAGTACTTC.

The chain recombines TRBV10-3 with TRBJ2-1; maybe TRBD2 (5 bases). Trimming removed 4 bases from V and 3 bases from J, with 13 bases in between. Germline CDR1 ENHRY, CDR2 SYGVKD. This CDR3 region has 15 residues. CDR3 DNA sequence: TGTGCCATCAGTGCGAGTATAGCGTTCTACAATGAGCAGTTCTTC. Residues: CAISASIAFYNEQFF.

This clone appeared a single time. The chain uses TRBV6-5 and TRBJ2-2; 12 bases map to TRBD2. The V gene end was trimmed by 6 bases and the J gene end by 4 bases; junction bases not matched to a gene: 3. The CDR3 has 15 residues. Germline V CDR1 and CDR2: MNHEY, SVGAGI. CDR3 DNA: TGTGCCAGCAGGGTGACTAGCGGGAGCACCGGGGAGCTGTTTTTT. Translated: CASRVTSGSTGELFF.

This clone was counted only a few times. The rearrangement uses TRBV18 and TRBJ2-5; TRBD1 agrees at 7 bases. The CDR3 contains 15 residues. After removal of 0 bases from V and 4 bases from J, the junction contained 5 bases not matched to a gene. The germline gives CDR1 KGHSH, CDR2 LQKENI. The CDR3 here is CASSPPQGQGETQYF. The CDR3 DNA is TGTGCCAGCTCACCACCACAGGGGCAGGGAGAGACCCAGTACTTC.

The chain is built from TRBV19 and TRBJ1-5, with a weak D call TRBD1 (5 bases). The germline V gene encodes CDR1 LNHDA and CDR2 SQIVND (reference sequence). This CDR3 is 18 amino acids long. V was clipped by 0 bases and J by 2 bases, with 17 bases between them. The CDR3 is CASSIDPDGGWGNQPQHF. The CDR3 nucleotides are TGTGCCAGTAGTATAGATCCCGACGGGGGGTGGGGCAATCAGCCCCAGCATTTT.

The chain is built from TRBV10-3 and TRBJ1-2; TRBD1 matches 8 bases. The J segment lost 3 bases and the V segment lost 8 bases, leaving 5 bases of the junction unmatched. The CDR3 is 13 amino acids. From germline, CDR1 is ENHRY and CDR2 SYGVKD. The CDR3 loop reads CAIGGQEDYGYTF. For the CDR3, the DNA is TGTGCCATCGGGGGACAGGAAGACTATGGCTACACCTTC.

The J gene is TRBJ1-1, the V gene TRBV15, with TRBD1 matching 9 bases. This CDR3 spans 15 amino acids. V lost 3 bases and J lost 9; bases outside the gene matches: 11. Germline V gene sequence: CDR1 LNHNV, CDR2 YYDKDF (reference sequence). CDR3 nucleotides: TGTGCCACCAGCAGGGGGGGACAGGGTGAAAATAAAGCTTTCTTT. Amino acids: CATSRGGQGENKAFF.

In its sample, this clone was seen a few times. J is TRBJ1-2 and V is TRBV6-6; D is ambiguous. Trimming pared 4 bases from V and 11 bases from J, leaving 17 bases between. Germline V gene sequence: CDR1 MNHNY, CDR2 SVGAGI (reference sequence). The CDR3 covers 13 residues. CDR3 sequence: CASSSLSRPGYTF. The CDR3, as DNA: TGTGCCAGCAGTTCCTTAAGTCGGCCAGGATACACCTTC.

V usage is TRBV6-5 and J usage is TRBJ2-1; 13 nucleotides line up with TRBD2. In germline, CDR1 is MNHEY, CDR2 SVGAGI. V was clipped by 7 bases and J by 6 bases; unmatched bases: 3. This CDR3 is 14 amino acids long. CDR3 in amino acids: CASITSGRANEQFF. In nucleotides, the CDR3 is TGTGCCAGCATTACTAGCGGGAGGGCCAATGAGCAGTTCTTC.

The rearrangement links TRBV7-3 to TRBJ2-5; 10 bases align to TRBD1. V lost 2 bases to trimming and J lost 4 bases; unmatched junction nucleotides: 7. Per the germline V gene, CDR1 is SGHTA and CDR2 is FQGTGA. This CDR3 has 16 amino acids. CDR3 sequence: CASSLGGQGNRETQYF. CDR3 coding DNA: TGTGCCAGCAGCTTAGGGGGACAGGGGAATAGAGAGACCCAGTACTTC.

The gene calls are TRBV6-1 and TRBJ1-1; 10 bases align to TRBD1. The V gene's germline CDR1 is MNHNS and CDR2 SASEGT. Trimming took 5 bases from V and 11 from J; bases not matched to a gene: 8. There are 13 residues in the CDR3. The CDR3 is CASSYSGQGVAFF. The CDR3 DNA reads TGTGCCAGCAGTTATTCCGGACAGGGGGTCGCTTTCTTT.

The chain employs TRBV28 and TRBJ2-3; 15 positions agree with TRBD2. The CDR3 has 18 residues. V was clipped by 5 bases and J by 0 bases; unmatched bases: 6. Per germline, CDR1 MDHEN and CDR2 SYDVKM. CDR3 residues: CASSTGLAGGPSTDTQYF. In nucleotides, the CDR3 is TGTGCCAGCAGTACGGGACTAGCGGGAGGCCCTAGCACAGATACGCAGTATTTT. The full variable domain, with the rest looked up from reference TRBV28 and TRBJ2-3, is DVKVTQSSRYLVKRTGEKVFLECVQDMDHENMFWYRQDPGLGLRLIYFSYDVKMKEKGDIPEGYSVSREKKERFSLILESASTNQTSMYLCASSTGLAGGPSTDTQYFGPGTRLTVL.

This chain links TRBV7-9 with TRBJ2-7, with 9 nucleotides matching TRBD2. The germline CDR1 and CDR2 sequences are SEHNR and FQNEAQ (reference sequence). V was pared by 2 bases and J by 0 bases, with 2 bases of the junction left unmatched. CDR3 size: 15 residues. In nucleotides, the CDR3 is TGTGCCAGCAGCTTAAGCGGGAGGAGCTCCTACGAGCAGTACTTC. This sequence encodes CASSLSGRSSYEQYF.

The V and J genes are TRBV6-6 and TRBJ2-7, with D possibly matching TRBD1 (7 bases). Germline V gene sequence: CDR1 MNHNY, CDR2 SVGAGI (reference sequence). V shed 8 bases and J shed 3 bases, with 23 bases lying between them. This CDR3 contains 16 residues. In DNA form, the CDR3 reads TGTGCCAGCGTCCCTCGTTCATCAGGGGGGTACTACGAGCAGTACTTC. This gives the protein CASVPRSSGGYYEQYF.

The chain links TRBV19 to TRBJ2-7, with TRBD1 matching over 8 bases. CDR1 is LNHDA, CDR2 SQIVND, per germline (reference sequence). The CDR3 is made up of 15 amino acids. J lost 3 bases, V lost 1 base, and 5 bases had no gene match. The CDR3 nucleotides read TGTGCCAGTAGTATAGCCTTCGGGACAGGCTACGAGCAGTACTTC. Protein: CASSIAFGTGYEQYF.

V usage is TRBV5-6 and J usage is TRBJ1-5; D is undetermined. Trimming took 1 base from V and 1 from J, leaving 12 bases between them. The CDR3 sequence is 16 residues long. Germline loops: CDR1 SGHDT, CDR2 YYEEEE. The CDR3 sequence: CASSLSAGKSNQPQHF. In DNA, the CDR3 is TGTGCCAGCAGCTTGAGTGCGGGTAAGAGCAATCAGCCCCAGCATTTT.